A single sample is the source of the 26 T cell receptor beta chains below, sequenced in a study of CD8+ T cells in alopecia areata. Treatment meaning: oral pan-JAK inhibitor, 5-10 mg twice daily. RNA extraction and reverse transcription yielded cDNA as sequencing template. Sequenced by immunoSEQ multiplex PCR; TCRdb stores in-frame clones only, minus some. The sample contains about 64,000 clones, 46% of which appear only once. Specimen: CD8+ T cells sorted from blood, collected around week 36, from a patient treated with tofacitinib. Source of these receptors: a human donor with alopecia areata.

The chain combines TRBV9 with TRBJ2-1; D not certain. This CDR3 spans 12 amino acids. Germline CDR1 SGDLS, CDR2 YYNGEE. V gave up 0 bases and J gave up 3 bases, with 1 base separating them. The CDR3 nucleotides read TGTGCCAGCAGCGTAGGCTACAATGAGCAGTTCTTC. Translated: CASSVGYNEQFF.

CDR3 residues: CASSQLLGHTDTQYF. For the CDR3, the DNA is TGCGCCAGCAGCCAACTTCTGGGGCACACAGATACGCAGTATTTT. J is TRBJ2-3 and V is TRBV4-1; tentatively, D is TRBD1 (5 bases). Trimming shortened V by 2 bases and J by 2 bases, and 11 bases separated the two germline ends. The CDR3 totals 15 residues. The germline V gene encodes CDR1 MGHRA and CDR2 YSYEKL.

A word on this clone: The same CDR3 can be traced to other DNA sequences in this sample. CDR3 protein: CAWSVGSGANVLTF. In DNA, the CDR3 is TGTGCCTGGAGTGTGGGTTCTGGGGCCAACGTCCTGACTTTC. The V gene is TRBV30, the J gene TRBJ2-6; D is undetermined. Trimming shortened V by 0 bases and J by 1 base, and 4 bases separated the two germline ends. This CDR3 spans 14 amino acids. Germline-derived CDR1 and CDR2 are GTSNPN and SVGIG (reference sequence).

V is TRBV27 and J is TRBJ1-6; weak D call: TRBD1 (5 bases). The V gene lost 7 bases and the J gene lost 5 bases, with 9 bases spanning the gap. The CDR3 extends over 13 amino acids. Per germline, CDR1 MNHEY and CDR2 SMNVEV (reference sequence). DNA for the CDR3: TGTGCCAGCAAAACAGGAGATAATTCACCCCTCCACTTT. The encoded protein is CASKTGDNSPLHF.

The CDR3 sequence: CASSLSGEQYF. The CDR3 coding sequence is TGTGCCAGCAGTTTGAGCGGCGAGCAGTACTTC. The genes are TRBV28 and TRBJ2-7, with D tentatively TRBD2 (5 bases). The CDR3 covers 11 residues. Germline assignment: CDR1 MDHEN and CDR2 SYDVKM. V lost 3 bases to trimming and J lost 6 bases, with 6 bases between them. Supplemented by reference TRBV28 and TRBJ2-7, the full variable domain reads DVKVTQSSRYLVKRTGEKVFLECVQDMDHENMFWYRQDPGLGLRLIYFSYDVKMKEKGDIPEGYSVSREKKERFSLILESASTNQTSMYLCASSLSGEQYFGPGTRLTVT.

V gene TRBV28 combines with J gene TRBJ1-2; D remains ambiguous. Between the trimmed V and J ends, which lost 5 bases and 3 bases, there was a span of 16 bases. CDR1 and CDR2 (germline): MDHEN, SYDVKM. The CDR3 loop spans 15 amino acids. This chain's CDR3 is CASSPRWGWDYGYTF. DNA of the CDR3: TGTGCCAGCAGTCCCCGATGGGGTTGGGACTATGGCTACACCTTC.

The chain recombines TRBV28 with TRBJ2-1, with 7 bases aligning to TRBD1. The CDR3 consists of 15 residues. Germline V lookup: CDR1 MDHEN, CDR2 SYDVKM. Unmatched junction bases numbered 10, after V lost 4 bases and J lost 7 bases. CDR3 sequence reads: CASSSAETGKNEQFF. In DNA, the CDR3 is TGTGCCAGCAGTTCAGCCGAGACAGGGAAGAATGAGCAGTTCTTC. Looking up the rest from reference TRBV28 and TRBJ2-1 gives the full variable domain: DVKVTQSSRYLVKRTGEKVFLECVQDMDHENMFWYRQDPGLGLRLIYFSYDVKMKEKGDIPEGYSVSREKKERFSLILESASTNQTSMYLCASSSAETGKNEQFFGPGTRLTVL.

There are a few counts of this clone. The rearrangement uses TRBV29-1 and TRBJ2-1; 9 bases agree with TRBD2. Unmatched junction bases numbered 3, after V lost 3 bases and J lost 3 bases. The CDR3 spans 14 residues. Germline V gene data show CDR1 as SQVTM and CDR2 as ANQGSEA. The CDR3 loop is CSVEAGGDYNEQFF. The CDR3 bases are TGCAGCGTTGAGGCGGGAGGGGACTACAATGAGCAGTTCTTC.

This clone was observed once. This rearrangement joins TRBV9 to TRBJ2-1; possible D gene TRBD1, 5 bases. Between the trimmed V and J ends, which lost 3 bases and 11 bases, there was a span of 12 bases. CDR3 length equals 12 residues. Germline V gene lookup returns CDR1 SGDLS and CDR2 YYNGEE. The CDR3 sequence: CASSDDSLQQFF. CDR3 nucleotide sequence: TGTGCCAGCAGCGACGACAGTTTACAGCAGTTCTTC.

The chain is built from TRBV30 and TRBJ2-7; 7 nucleotides match TRBD1. The CDR3 consists of 14 residues. The germline V gene encodes CDR1 GTSNPN and CDR2 SVGIG (reference sequence). V lost 1 base, J lost 1 base, and 4 bases stayed unmatched. CDR3 loop: CAWSEGRGSYEQYF. The CDR3 DNA follows: TGTGCCTGGAGTGAAGGCAGGGGGTCCTACGAGCAGTACTTC. Complete variable domain (other parts from reference TRBV30 and TRBJ2-7): SQTIHQWPATLVQPVGSPLSLECTVEGTSNPNLYWYRQAAGRGLQLLFYSVGIGQISSEVPQNLSASRPQDRQFILSSKKLLLSDSGFYLCAWSEGRGSYEQYFGPGTRLTVT.

The chain uses TRBV29-1 and TRBJ1-2; D remains unclear. This CDR3 contains 10 residues. The germline V gene has CDR1 SQVTM and CDR2 ANQGSEA. Trimming left V 4 bases short and J 7 bases short, with 7 bases between. CDR3 nucleotides: TGCAGCGTTGTTGGAGGTGGCTACACCTTC. Its protein product is CSVVGGGYTF.

The V and J genes are TRBV7-9 and TRBJ1-1; no firm D call. This CDR3 comprises 12 residues. Germline V gene data show CDR1 as SEHNR and CDR2 as FQNEAQ (reference sequence). V shed 0 bases and J shed 7 bases, with 6 bases lying between them. CDR3 nucleotides: TGTGCCAGCAGCTTAGCGGGGAGTGAAGCTTTCTTT. This translates into CASSLAGSEAFF.

The genes are TRBV7-3 and TRBJ2-2; D gene uncertain. Germline V gene lookup returns CDR1 SGHTA and CDR2 FQGTGA. V was pared by 2 bases and J by 0 bases, with 4 bases between. The CDR3 is made up of 14 amino acids. This CDR3 is CASSLFSNTGELFF. The DNA for the CDR3 is TGTGCCAGCAGCTTATTTTCGAACACCGGGGAGCTGTTTTTT.

This clone has only a few counts. The CDR3 reads CASKEIGAMNTEAFF. CDR3 DNA sequence: TGTGCCAGCAAAGAAATCGGTGCAATGAACACTGAAGCTTTCTTT. V usage is TRBV6-4 and J usage is TRBJ1-1; no reliable D call. CDR3 length: 15 residues. Germline CDR1 and CDR2: MRHNA and SNTAGT. Deletions cut 7 bases from V and 0 bases from J, with 15 bases between.

This clone was detected only a few times. The chain joins TRBV7-2 to TRBJ2-7; TRBD2 matches at 9 bases. Trimming removed 1 base from V and 4 bases from J; junction bases left unmatched: 8. The CDR3 has 16 amino acids. CDR1 and CDR2 from the germline V gene are SGHTA and FQGNSA. The CDR3 nucleotides read TGTGCCAGCAGCTTAGTGCGGCCTAGCGGGATGTACGAGCAGTACTTC. Translated, it gives CASSLVRPSGMYEQYF.

A few counts support this clone. The J gene is TRBJ1-1, the V gene TRBV4-3, with D hard to call. Germline V gives CDR1 LGHNA, CDR2 YSLEER. The CDR3 contains 15 residues. Trimming cost V 0 bases and J 1 base, with 9 bases left between them. The CDR3 loop is CASSQDGKGNTEAFF. The CDR3 coding sequence is TGCGCCAGCAGCCAAGATGGGAAGGGGAACACTGAAGCTTTCTTT.

This clone was recorded a few times. J is TRBJ2-1 and V is TRBV5-1; D is unclear. V lost 3 bases, J lost 6 bases, and 7 bases lay in between. The length of the CDR3 is 12 residues. CDR1 is SGHRS and CDR2 is YFSETQ in the germline V gene. The CDR3 bases are TGCGCCAGCAGCTGGGCTTCCAATGAGCAGTTCTTC. Its protein is CASSWASNEQFF.

The gene calls are TRBV13 and TRBJ2-5; D possibly corresponds to TRBD1 (6 bases). Between the trimmed V and J ends, which lost 4 bases and 0 bases, there was a span of 9 bases. The germline CDR1 and CDR2 sequences are PRHDT and FYEKMQ (reference sequence). The CDR3 spans 14 residues. The CDR3 DNA follows: TGTGCCAGCAGCTCAGACAGGTACCAAGAGACCCAGTACTTC. Its protein product is CASSSDRYQETQYF.

CDR3 sequence reads: CASSSRQGLWTEAFF. CDR3 DNA: TGTGCCAGCAGCTCCCGGCAGGGCCTGTGGACTGAAGCTTTCTTT. The rearrangement links TRBV7-6 to TRBJ1-1; the D gene is possibly TRBD1 (5 bases). The CDR3 runs to 15 residues. Germline CDR1 and CDR2: SGHVS and FNYEAQ. V gave up 4 bases and J gave up 5 bases, with 17 bases separating them.

This clone appeared once. This chain joins TRBV30 and TRBJ1-1, with D perhaps TRBD1 (6 bases). Trimming pared 0 bases from V and 2 bases from J, leaving 22 bases between. The germline gives CDR1 GTSNPN, CDR2 SVGIG (reference sequence). The CDR3 sequence is 18 residues long. CDR3 region: CAWSVTVSGVTVNTEAFF. CDR3 DNA: TGTGCCTGGAGTGTAACGGTGTCAGGGGTAACGGTAAACACTGAAGCTTTCTTT.

The chain recombines TRBV30 with TRBJ2-1, with 10 bases lining up with TRBD2. The germline gives CDR1 GTSNPN, CDR2 SVGIG (reference sequence). This CDR3 spans 13 amino acids. Trimming took 8 bases from V and 7 from J; bases not matched to a gene: 8. The CDR3 loop is CAQASGSRNEQFF. The CDR3 region has the DNA TGTGCCCAAGCTAGCGGGAGTAGAAATGAGCAGTTCTTC.

This clone has more than one count but fewer than ten. Other nucleotide sequences in the sample specify the same CDR3. CDR3 protein: CSVGLRSYEQYF. The CDR3 coding sequence is TGCAGCGTTGGGCTGCGGTCCTACGAGCAGTACTTC. The chain links TRBV29-1 to TRBJ2-7; the D is unclear. V dropped 4 bases and J dropped 1 base, with 8 bases sitting between them. From germline, CDR1 is SQVTM and CDR2 ANQGSEA. This CDR3 comprises 12 residues.

The rearrangement uses TRBV7-9 and TRBJ1-2; D uncertain. Per germline, CDR1 SEHNR and CDR2 FQNEAQ (reference sequence). The CDR3 has 15 amino acids. Deletions cut 5 bases from V and 0 bases from J, with 13 bases between. The chain's CDR3 is CASSPYGSANYGYTF. As DNA, the CDR3 is TGTGCCAGCAGCCCGTACGGATCAGCTAACTATGGCTACACCTTC.

The gene calls are TRBV6-6 and TRBJ2-5; D possibly corresponds to TRBD2 (6 bases). The germline V gene has CDR1 MNHNY and CDR2 SVGAGI (reference sequence). CDR3 length: 14 amino acids. Trimming left V 6 bases short and J 2 bases short, with 13 bases between. In DNA, the CDR3 is TGTGCCAGCAGCAGACAGCGGGTACAAGAGACCCAGTACTTC. Its translation is CASSRQRVQETQYF.

The chain carries TRBV4-3 and TRBJ2-7, with 7 bases that match TRBD2. The V gene end was trimmed by 3 bases and the J gene end by 4 bases; junction bases not matched to a gene: 18. This CDR3 comprises 18 residues. Germline V gives CDR1 LGHNA, CDR2 YSLEER. The DNA of the CDR3 is TGCGCCAGCAGCCAGGACGTTCAGCGGGACGGTAGACCTTACGAGCAGTACTTC. Its translation is CASSQDVQRDGRPYEQYF.

V is TRBV28 and J is TRBJ1-4; tentatively, D is TRBD1 (5 bases). V gave up 3 bases and J gave up 5 bases, with 10 bases separating them. This CDR3 is 14 amino acids long. Germline V gene data show CDR1 as MDHEN and CDR2 as SYDVKM. CDR3 residues: CASSFPGGNEKLFF. The DNA of the CDR3 is TGTGCCAGCAGTTTCCCCGGGGGAAATGAAAAACTGTTTTTT.